This T cell receptor (beta chain) was documented in a study of T cell changes during pregnancy in multiple sclerosis. Method: immunoSEQ multiplex PCR; TCRdb's copy keeps in-frame clones and lacks some. The sample includes approximately 98,000 clones, 90% to 95% of them seen just once. The germline CDR1 and CDR2 sequences are SGHNT and YYREEE (reference sequence). The CDR3 extends over 18 amino acids. Trimming took 4 bases from V and 0 from J; bases not matched to a gene: 7. Sequenced material: peripheral blood, taken after pregnancy. The receptor's source is a female donor in good health, enrolled as a control in a pregnancy study. The chain recombines TRBV5-4 with TRBJ2-1; 13 nucleotides line up with TRBD2. Written as DNA, the CDR3 is TGTGCCAGCAGCCAGAGACTAGCGGGGGGTAGCTCCTACAATGAGCAGTTCTTC. Protein product: CASSQRLAGGSSYNEQFF.